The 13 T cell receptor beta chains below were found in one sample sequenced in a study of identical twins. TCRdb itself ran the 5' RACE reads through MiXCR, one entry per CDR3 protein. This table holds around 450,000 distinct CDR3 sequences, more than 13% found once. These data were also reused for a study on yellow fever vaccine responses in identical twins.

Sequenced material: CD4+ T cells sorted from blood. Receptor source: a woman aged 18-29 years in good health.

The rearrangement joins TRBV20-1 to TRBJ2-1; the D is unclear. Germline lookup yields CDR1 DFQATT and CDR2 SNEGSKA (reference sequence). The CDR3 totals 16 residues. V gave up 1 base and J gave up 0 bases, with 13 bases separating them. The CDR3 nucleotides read TGCAGTGCTAGAGTCACCTCGTCTCGCTCCTACAATGAGCAGTTCTTC. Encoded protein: CSARVTSSRSYNEQFF.

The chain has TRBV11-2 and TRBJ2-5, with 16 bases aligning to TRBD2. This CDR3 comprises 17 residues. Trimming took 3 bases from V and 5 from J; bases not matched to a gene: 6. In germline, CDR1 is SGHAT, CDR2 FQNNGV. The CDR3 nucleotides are TGTGCCAGCAGCTTCGGGACTAGCGGGGGGGCCTATGAGACCCAGTACTTC. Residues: CASSFGTSGGAYETQYF.

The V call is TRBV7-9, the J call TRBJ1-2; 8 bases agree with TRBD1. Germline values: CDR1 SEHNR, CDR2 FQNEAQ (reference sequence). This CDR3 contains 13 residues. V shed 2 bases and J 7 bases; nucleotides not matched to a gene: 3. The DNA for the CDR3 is TGTGCCAGCAGCTTACAGGGGGCTGGTGGCTACACCTTC. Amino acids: CASSLQGAGGYTF.

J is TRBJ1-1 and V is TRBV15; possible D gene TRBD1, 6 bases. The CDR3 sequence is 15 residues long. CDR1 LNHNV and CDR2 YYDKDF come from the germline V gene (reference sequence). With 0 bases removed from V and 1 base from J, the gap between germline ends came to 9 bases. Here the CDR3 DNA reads TGTGCCACCAGCAGAGATTTACAGGGGAACACTGAAGCTTTCTTT. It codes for CATSRDLQGNTEAFF.

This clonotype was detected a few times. This chain's CDR3 is CASSLLSVSYNEQFF. For the CDR3, the DNA is TGCGCCAGCAGCTTGCTGTCGGTCTCCTACAATGAGCAGTTCTTC. The chain has TRBV5-1 and TRBJ2-1, with D unclear. V lost 1 base, J lost 0 bases, and 8 bases lay in between. This CDR3 has 15 residues. The V gene's germline CDR1 is SGHRS and CDR2 YFSETQ.

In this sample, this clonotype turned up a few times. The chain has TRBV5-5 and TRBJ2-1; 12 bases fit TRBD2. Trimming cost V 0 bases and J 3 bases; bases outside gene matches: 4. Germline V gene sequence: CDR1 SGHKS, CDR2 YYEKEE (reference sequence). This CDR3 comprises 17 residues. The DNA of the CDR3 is TGTGCCAGCAGCTTGGTCAGACTAGCGGGAGACTACAATGAGCAGTTCTTC. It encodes CASSLVRLAGDYNEQFF.

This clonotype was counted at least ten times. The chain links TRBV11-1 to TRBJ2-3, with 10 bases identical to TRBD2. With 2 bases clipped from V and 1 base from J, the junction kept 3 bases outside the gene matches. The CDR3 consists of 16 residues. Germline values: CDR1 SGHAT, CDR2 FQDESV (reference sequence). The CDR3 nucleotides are TGTGCCAGCAGCTTATTAACTAGCGGGGGCACAGATACGCAGTATTTT. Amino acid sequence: CASSLLTSGGTDTQYF.

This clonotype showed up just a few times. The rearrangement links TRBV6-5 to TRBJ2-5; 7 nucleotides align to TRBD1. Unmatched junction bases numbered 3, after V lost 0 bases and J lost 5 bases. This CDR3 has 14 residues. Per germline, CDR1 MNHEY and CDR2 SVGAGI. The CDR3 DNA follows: TGTGCCAGCAGTTACTCGACAGGGAAGGAGACCCAGTACTTC. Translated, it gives CASSYSTGKETQYF.

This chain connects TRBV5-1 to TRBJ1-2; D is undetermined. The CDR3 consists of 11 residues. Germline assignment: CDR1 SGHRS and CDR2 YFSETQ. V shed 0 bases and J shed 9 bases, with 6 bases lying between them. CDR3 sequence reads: CASSLDTSYTF. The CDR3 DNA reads TGCGCCAGCAGCTTGGACACGAGCTACACCTTC.

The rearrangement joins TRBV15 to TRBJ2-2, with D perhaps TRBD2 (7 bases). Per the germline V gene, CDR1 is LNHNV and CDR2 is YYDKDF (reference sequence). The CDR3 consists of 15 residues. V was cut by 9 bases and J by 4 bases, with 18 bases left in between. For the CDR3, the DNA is TGTGCCACGAAAGTCGGGGGGCCAGTCACCGGGGAGCTGTTTTTT. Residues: CATKVGGPVTGELFF.

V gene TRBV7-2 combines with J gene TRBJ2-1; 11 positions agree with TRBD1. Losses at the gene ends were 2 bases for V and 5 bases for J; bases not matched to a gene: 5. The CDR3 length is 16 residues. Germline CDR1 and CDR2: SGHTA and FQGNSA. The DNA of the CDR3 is TGTGCCAGCAGCTTATCGGACAGGGGGCTAAACAATGAGCAGTTCTTC. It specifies CASSLSDRGLNNEQFF.

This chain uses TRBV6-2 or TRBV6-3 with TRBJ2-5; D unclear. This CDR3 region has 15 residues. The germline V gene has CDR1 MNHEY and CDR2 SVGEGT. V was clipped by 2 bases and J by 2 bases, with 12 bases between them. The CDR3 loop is CASSYPLGQQETQYF. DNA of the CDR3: TGTGCCAGCAGTTACCCCCTTGGTCAGCAAGAGACCCAGTACTTC.

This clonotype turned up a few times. As DNA, the CDR3 is TGTGCCAGCAGGGACCCGACAGGGAGGAGCTCCTACGAGCAGTACTTC. It specifies CASRDPTGRSSYEQYF. The chain carries TRBV6-1 and TRBJ2-7; a possible D gene is TRBD1 (7 bases). Germline V gives CDR1 MNHNS, CDR2 SASEGT. The CDR3 sequence is 16 residues long. Between the trimmed V and J ends, which lost 6 bases and 0 bases, there was a span of 18 bases.